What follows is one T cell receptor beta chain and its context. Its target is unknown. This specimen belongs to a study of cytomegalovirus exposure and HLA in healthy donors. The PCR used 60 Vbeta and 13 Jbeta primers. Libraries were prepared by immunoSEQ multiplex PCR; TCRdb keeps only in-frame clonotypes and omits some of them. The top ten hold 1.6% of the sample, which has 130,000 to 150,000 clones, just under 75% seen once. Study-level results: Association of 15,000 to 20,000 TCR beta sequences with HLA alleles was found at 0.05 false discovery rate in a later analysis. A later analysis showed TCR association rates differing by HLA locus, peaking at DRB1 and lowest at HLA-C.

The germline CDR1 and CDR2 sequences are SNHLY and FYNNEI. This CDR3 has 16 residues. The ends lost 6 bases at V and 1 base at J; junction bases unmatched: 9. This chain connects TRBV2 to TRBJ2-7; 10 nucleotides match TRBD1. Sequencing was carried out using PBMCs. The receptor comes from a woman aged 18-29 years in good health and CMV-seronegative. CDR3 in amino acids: CASSDPGQGQSYEQYV. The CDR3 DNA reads TGTGCCAGCAGCGATCCGGGACAGGGGCAATCCTACGAGCAGTACGTC.